Listed below are T cell receptor beta chains from one sample, sequenced in a study of shared clonotypes between healthy human individuals. Here immunoSEQ multiplex PCR was the method, and the copy in TCRdb shows in-frame clones only, minus some. The sample contains around 1,000,000 clones, about 80% of which appear only once. Sample: memory CD4+ T cells from PBMCs. The receptor set was obtained from a man in his late teens or twenties in good health. Some clones in this sample may be carry-over from other donors' samples. Each CDR3 is given with its conserved first and last residue. The order of the fields is clone size, D gene, V gene, J gene, CDR3 protein, CDR3 DNA. The D gene is left open where the match is weak. Clone size is not always given. Where it is, it says once, few, many or a class for expanded clones.

-	TRBD1	TRBV7-3	TRBJ2-5	CANQGEETQYF	TGTGCCAATCAGGGGGAAGAGACCCAGTACTTC
-	-	TRBV4-1	TRBJ2-1	CASSQTWVDFNEQFF	TGCGCCAGCAGCCAAACTTGGGTCGACTTCAATGAGCAGTTCTTC
-	-	TRBV2	TRBJ2-3	CASSSGQWDTQYF	TGTGCCAGCAGTTCGGGACAATGGGATACGCAGTATTTT
-	-	TRBV9	TRBJ2-6	CASSVSGQPAESGANVLTF	TGTGCCAGCAGCGTAAGCGGACAGCCTGCAGAGTCGGGGGCCAACGTCCTGACTTTC
-	-	TRBV19	TRBJ1-4	CASSMGLGTGLGEKLFF	TGTGCCAGTAGTATGGGGCTCGGAACAGGGCTGGGTGAAAAACTGTTTTTT
few	-	TRBV28	TRBJ2-1	CASSLGVSGAYNEQFF	TGTGCCAGCAGTTTAGGGGTTTCGGGAGCCTACAATGAGCAGTTCTTC
-	-	TRBV18	TRBJ1-2	CASSPPSGREYGYTF	TGTGCCAGCTCACCCCCCTCGGGCAGAGAATATGGCTACACCTTC
-	TRBD2	TRBV30	TRBJ2-1	CAWSVRGSGAYNEQFF	TGTGCCTGGAGTGTACGAGGTAGCGGGGCTTACAATGAGCAGTTCTTC
few	TRBD1	TRBV11-3	TRBJ2-2	CASSPGTGTGELFF	TGTGCCAGCAGCCCCGGGACAGGGACCGGGGAGCTGTTTTTT
-	-	TRBV5-1	TRBJ2-5	CASNSGAGGETQYF	TGCGCCAGCAACTCGGGAGCAGGAGGGGAGACCCAGTACTTC
-	TRBD1	TRBV10-3	TRBJ1-4	CAISESRTGGAVKLFF	TGTGCCATCAGTGAGTCTAGGACAGGGGGAGCCGTCAAACTGTTTTTT
-	-	TRBV28	TRBJ2-1	CASSPPASYNEQFF	TGTGCCAGCAGTCCCCCCGCCTCCTACAATGAGCAGTTCTTC
-	-	TRBV27	TRBJ1-4	CASSYWGSGEKLFF	TGTGCCAGCAGTTATTGGGGCTCTGGGGAAAAACTGTTTTTT
-	-	TRBV10-3	TRBJ1-4	CATHDGATNEKLFF	TGTGCCACTCACGACGGAGCAACTAATGAAAAACTGTTTTTT
few	TRBD2	TRBV10-3	TRBJ2-7	CATAFKGTSGYSSYEQYF	TGTGCCACAGCCTTCAAGGGGACTAGCGGGTACAGCTCCTACGAGCAGTACTTC